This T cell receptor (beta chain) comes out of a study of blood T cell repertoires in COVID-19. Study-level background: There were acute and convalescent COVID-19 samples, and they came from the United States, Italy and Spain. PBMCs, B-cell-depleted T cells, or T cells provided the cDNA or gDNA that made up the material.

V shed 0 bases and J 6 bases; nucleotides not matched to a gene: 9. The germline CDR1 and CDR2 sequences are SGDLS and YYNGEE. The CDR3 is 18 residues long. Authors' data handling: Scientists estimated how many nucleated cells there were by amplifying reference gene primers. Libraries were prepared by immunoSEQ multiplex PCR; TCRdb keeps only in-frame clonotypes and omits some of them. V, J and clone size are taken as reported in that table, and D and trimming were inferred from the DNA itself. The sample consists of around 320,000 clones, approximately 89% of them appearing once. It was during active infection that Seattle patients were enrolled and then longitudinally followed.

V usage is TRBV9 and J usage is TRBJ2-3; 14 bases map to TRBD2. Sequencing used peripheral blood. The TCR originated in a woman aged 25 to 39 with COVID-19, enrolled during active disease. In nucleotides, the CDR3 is TGTGCCAGCAGCGTAGGGGCGACTAGCGGGGGGGCAGGGGATACGCAGTATTTT. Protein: CASSVGATSGGAGDTQYF.